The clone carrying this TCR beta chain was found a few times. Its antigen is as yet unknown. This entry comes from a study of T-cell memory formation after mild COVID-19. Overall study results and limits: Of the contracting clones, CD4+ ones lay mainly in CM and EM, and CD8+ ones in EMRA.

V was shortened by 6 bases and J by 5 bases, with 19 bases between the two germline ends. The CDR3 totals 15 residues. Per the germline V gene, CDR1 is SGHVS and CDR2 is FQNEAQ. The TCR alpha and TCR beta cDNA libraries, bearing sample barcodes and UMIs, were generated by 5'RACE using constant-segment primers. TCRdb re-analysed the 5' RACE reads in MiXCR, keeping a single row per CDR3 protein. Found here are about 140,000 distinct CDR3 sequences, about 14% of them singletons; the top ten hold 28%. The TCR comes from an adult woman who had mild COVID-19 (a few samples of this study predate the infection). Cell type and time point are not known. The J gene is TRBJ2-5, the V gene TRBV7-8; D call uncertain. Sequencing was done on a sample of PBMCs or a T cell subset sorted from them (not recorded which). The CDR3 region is CASSYGSPKVETQYF. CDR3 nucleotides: TGTGCCAGCAGTTACGGGTCTCCAAAGGTGGAGACCCAGTACTTC.